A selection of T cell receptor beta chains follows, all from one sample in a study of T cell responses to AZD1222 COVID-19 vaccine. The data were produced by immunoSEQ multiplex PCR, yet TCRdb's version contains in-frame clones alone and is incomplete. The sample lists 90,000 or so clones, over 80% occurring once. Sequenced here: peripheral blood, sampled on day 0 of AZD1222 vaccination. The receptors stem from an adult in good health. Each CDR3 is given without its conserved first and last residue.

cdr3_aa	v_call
ASSRWTGDTEAF	TRBV5-1
ASSQGNTEAF	TRBV5-1
ASSLKGLVNPGEKLF	TRBV28
ASSMTGNGYQPQH	TRBV19
ASSWTEQDTQY	TRBV6-4
ASRSGTGELF	TRBV6-8
ASSLDLSTSYNEQF	TRBV5-4
AIRTKLAGTNEQF	TRBV10-3
ASSALRPSRDYGYT	TRBV19
ASSLPRTSSFGDNEQF	TRBV18
ASSPYRGTNYGYT	TRBV27
ASSPREGNTEAF	TRBV18
ASSVRDNQPQH	TRBV19
ASSPSGRDGDTQY	TRBV5-1
ASSLRQGGNEQF	TRBV5-1
ASSPRQGTYEQY	TRBV27
ASSPATWTGFTDTQY	TRBV11-2
ASKSTNEKLF	TRBV28
ASSPGIAGGKSYNEQF	TRBV18
ASSYTPDGEGPQH	TRBV6-6
ASSQQLNTEAF	TRBV7-9
ASTPVGNYGYT	TRBV19
ATSREASYEQY	TRBV15
ASSRSGANVLT	TRBV6-5
ASSHDRVGGNTIY	TRBV7-2
ATKKYEQF	TRBV6-5
ASAVGGEQY	TRBV5-4
ASSLGTGVQVAETQY	TRBV19
ASSQVWGRGRGTGELF	TRBV14
ASSQQGDYGYT	TRBV18
ASSEGYGYGYT	TRBV2
ASTRQGINNSPLH	TRBV2
ASSQEDTGRGRWNEKLF	TRBV4-1
ASSQRVGSGTGELF	TRBV5-1
ASSHPGQGAYLYEQY	TRBV4-1
ASSSLAGDLYEQY	TRBV11-2
ASSLGQVWETQY	TRBV11-2
ASSLESAAGNTIY	TRBV5-1
ASSPVGTPYEQY	TRBV7-9
ASSVASYHSTDTQY	TRBV9
ATSRTRTGNYGYT	TRBV15
ASSRTVSGNTIY	TRBV3-1/TRBV3-2
ASGAGRGETDEQF	TRBV2
ASSSGQGSSNQPQH	TRBV27
ASSKGTVSQPQH	TRBV9
ASSQVGGQGALYGYT	TRBV4-1
ASNPEGLYNSPLH	TRBV2
ASSRTGGVYEQY	TRBV6-5
ASSIAGGGELF	TRBV19
ASSLRRKREVSGANVLT	TRBV7-3
ASSSRDGTDTQY	TRBV7-9